These 5 T cell receptor beta chains originate from one sample sequenced in a study of shared clonotypes between healthy human individuals (dated by TCRdb to the early 2020s). Library method: the immunoSEQ multiplex PCR assay. Imported from immuneACCESS, the table was reduced by TCRdb to in-frame sequences with V and J called. These copies leave out some clones; in studies compared against another copy, an unresolved V gene accounts for under half, and the cause of the remainder is not known. Recorded for this sample are a few million clones; roughly 90% of them occurred a single time. Around 0.35% of the sample is in the top ten clones. The sequenced sample was naive CD4+ T cells from PBMCs. The intended sense of this specimen's cell subset or site label: CD45RA+ positively selected. All receptors come from a man aged 18 to 30 in good health. Some clones in this sample may be carry-over from other donors' samples.

The chain carries TRBV6-5 and TRBJ2-3; D may be TRBD1 or TRBD2 (6 bases each). Trimming stripped 3 bases from V and 4 bases from J, with 11 bases between. CDR1 is MNHEY, CDR2 SVGAGI, per germline. The CDR3 contains 14 residues. The CDR3 sequence is CASSYWRGSDTQYF. The CDR3 DNA reads TGTGCCAGCAGTTATTGGAGGGGGTCAGATACGCAGTATTTT.

This clone was recorded only once. This sample includes further DNA sequences coding for the same CDR3. This chain connects TRBV6-1 to TRBJ1-3; a weak D match, TRBD1 (5 bases). CDR1 and CDR2 from the germline V gene are MNHNS and SASEGT. The V end lost 3 bases, the J end lost 4 bases, and 7 bases lay between the germline ends. The CDR3 length is 13 residues. The CDR3 reads CASSEAGGNTIYF. In nucleotides, the CDR3 is TGTGCCAGCAGTGAGGCAGGGGGAAACACCATATATTTT.

The chain links TRBV6-1 to TRBJ1-1; D remains ambiguous. CDR1 and CDR2 (germline): MNHNS, SASEGT. Trimming took 0 bases from V and 4 from J, leaving 9 bases between them. The CDR3 covers 14 residues. DNA for the CDR3: TGTGCCAGCAGTGAAGCAGTATTTAGCACTGAAGCTTTCTTT. Encoded protein: CASSEAVFSTEAFF.

The V and J genes are TRBV5-5 and TRBJ2-5, with a weak D call TRBD2 (5 bases). V was cut by 4 bases and J by 5 bases, with 18 bases left in between. Germline CDR1 SGHKS, CDR2 YYEKEE (reference sequence). CDR3 length: 15 residues. The CDR3 reads CASSLSTQTGETQYF. The CDR3 DNA reads TGTGCCAGCAGCCTATCGACCCAGACGGGGGAGACCCAGTACTTC.

The chain links TRBV6-6 to TRBJ1-1; TRBD1 agrees at 7 bases. Germline V CDR1 and CDR2: MNHNY, SVGAGI (reference sequence). The V segment lost 6 bases and the J segment 7 bases; nucleotides outside the gene matches: 11. The CDR3 is 14 residues long. CDR3 residues: CASRTKGQLREAFF. DNA of the CDR3: TGTGCCAGCAGGACGAAGGGACAGCTCCGTGAAGCTTTCTTT.